This T cell receptor (beta chain) emerged from a study of long-term antiretroviral therapy in people with HIV. Overall study: Collection dates of the earliest samples fall about a decade before the 2015 immediate-ART recommendation.

A remark on this clone: Its target is unknown.

At the survey level, the v3.0 immunoSEQ assay was run. Libraries were prepared by immunoSEQ multiplex PCR; TCRdb keeps only in-frame clonotypes and omits some of them. The sample lists about 30,000 clones; just under 90% were seen once. Findings and caveats of the study: Although diversity increased after ART, it remained lower than in transplant donor controls. HIV repertoires spanned tighter CDR3 length ranges than controls did.

Source: unsorted PBMCs, taken 3.2 years before starting antiretroviral therapy. The clonotype was recovered from a man over 45 with HIV.

The CDR3 reads CASRDRYDEAFF. The CDR3 DNA sequence: TGTGCCAGCAGGGACAGGTACGATGAAGCTTTCTTT. The chain employs TRBV6-5 and TRBJ1-1, with TRBD1 identical over 7 bases. CDR3 size: 12 residues. The junction had 5 bases not matched to a gene; V was cut back by 6 bases and J by 7 bases. Germline V gene data show CDR1 as MNHEY and CDR2 as SVGAGI.